The 17 T cell receptor beta chains in this list originate from one sample, sequenced in a study of T cells in Graves' hyperthyroidism and ophthalmopathy. RNA transcripts served as the template for amplifying TCR beta CDR3 regions. In the first-round RT-PCR of the TCR CDR3, the HTBI primer set was used. TCRdb re-derived calls from the multiplex PCR reads in MiXCR, one entry per CDR3 protein. The profile covers approximately 410,000 distinct CDR3 sequences, with over 12% appearing a single time and under 15% taken by the ten largest. Specimen: blood. These receptors originate from a young man with Graves' ophthalmopathy.

In this sample, this clonotype turned up many times. V is TRBV7-9 and J is TRBJ1-4; 9 nucleotides align to TRBD1. CDR3 size: 14 residues. V gave up 5 bases and J gave up 7 bases; unmatched junction bases: 5. Germline V lookup: CDR1 SEHNR, CDR2 FQNEAQ (reference sequence). CDR3 sequence: CASSRGQGPEKLFF. The CDR3 DNA follows: TGTGCCAGCAGCCGGGGACAGGGTCCTGAAAAACTGTTTTTT.

This clonotype was counted ten times or more. This chain links TRBV20-1 with TRBJ2-1; D not resolved. The CDR3 loop spans 15 amino acids. V gave up 2 bases and J gave up 6 bases, with 17 bases separating them. Germline CDR1 DFQATT, CDR2 SNEGSKA (reference sequence). Here the CDR3 reads CSARPTRLDSNEQFF. Here the CDR3 DNA reads TGCAGTGCTAGACCAACCAGGCTAGACTCCAATGAGCAGTTCTTC.

This clonotype was recorded at least ten times. V usage is TRBV20-1 and J usage is TRBJ2-1, with 10 bases that match TRBD2. Germline values: CDR1 DFQATT, CDR2 SNEGSKA (reference sequence). Trimming cost V 6 bases and J 1 base; bases outside gene matches: 6. This CDR3 region has 15 residues. The CDR3 nucleotides are TGCAGTGCAGGAGCGGGAGGGGCGTCCTACAATGAGCAGTTCTTC. This gives the protein CSAGAGGASYNEQFF.

In its sample, this clonotype was seen a few times. The chain has TRBV15 and TRBJ1-3; possible D gene TRBD1, 5 bases. The V end was cut by 0 bases, the J end by 3 bases, with 18 bases between. Germline V CDR1 and CDR2: LNHNV, YYDKDF (reference sequence). The CDR3 extends over 18 amino acids. CDR3 nucleotides: TGTGCCACCAGCAGAGAATATGACAGTTCCCGTCTTGGAAACACCATATATTTT. Protein sequence: CATSREYDSSRLGNTIYF.

The chain couples TRBV29-1 to TRBJ2-1; D is possibly TRBD2 (5 bases). The CDR3 runs to 12 residues. V was pared by 6 bases and J by 6 bases, with 12 bases between. Germline V gene sequence: CDR1 SQVTM, CDR2 ANQGSEA. This CDR3 is CSVWTLRNEQFF. The CDR3 bases are TGCAGCGTGTGGACTTTACGCAATGAGCAGTTCTTC.

This clonotype was found many times. V usage is TRBV12-3 or TRBV12-4 and J usage is TRBJ2-2; D unclear. V was trimmed by 6 bases and J by 7 bases, leaving 9 bases between them. The CDR3 totals 12 residues. The CDR3 sequence: CASSLRGGELFF. CDR3 DNA sequence: TGTGCCAGCAGCCTCAGAGGCGGGGAGCTGTTTTTT.

This clonotype has ten or more counts. This chain joins TRBV6-1 and TRBJ2-1; 9 bases agree with TRBD2. J gave up 2 bases and V 6 bases, and 2 bases lay outside the gene matches. There are 14 residues in the CDR3. From germline, CDR1 is MNHNS and CDR2 SASEGT. In DNA form, the CDR3 reads TGTGCCAGCAGCTTAGCGGGGGCCTACAATGAGCAGTTCTTC. It is translated as CASSLAGAYNEQFF.

In this sample, this clonotype turned up many times. The gene calls are TRBV6-5 and TRBJ1-2; D remains ambiguous. Germline V CDR1 and CDR2: MNHEY, SVGAGI. The CDR3 length is 15 residues. V was trimmed by 0 bases and J by 3 bases, leaving 11 bases between them. CDR3 sequence reads: CASSYSEGGDYGYTF. In DNA form, the CDR3 reads TGTGCCAGCAGTTACTCGGAGGGTGGTGACTATGGCTACACCTTC.

At least ten counts were recorded for this clonotype. CDR3 in amino acids: CASSPPTAGYEAFF. CDR3 bases: TGCGCCAGCAGCCCCCCAACAGCTGGGTATGAAGCTTTCTTT. The rearrangement joins TRBV5-1 to TRBJ1-1; D not resolved. V gave up 4 bases and J gave up 7 bases, with 17 bases separating them. The germline V gene encodes CDR1 SGHRS and CDR2 YFSETQ. The CDR3 contains 14 residues.

This clonotype has ten or more counts. The rearrangement joins TRBV3-1 to TRBJ2-2; the D is unclear. Deletions cut 6 bases from V and 10 bases from J, with 9 bases between. The CDR3 consists of 11 residues. Germline assignment: CDR1 LGHDT and CDR2 YNNKEL (reference sequence). The CDR3 loop is CASRSTVELFF. The CDR3, as DNA: TGTGCCAGCAGATCTACGGTGGAGCTGTTTTTT.

The genes are TRBV15 and TRBJ2-7; no reliable D call. V shed 3 bases and J shed 2 bases, with 8 bases lying between them. The CDR3 runs to 13 residues. The V gene's germline CDR1 is LNHNV and CDR2 YYDKDF (reference sequence). CDR3 sequence (DNA): TGTGCCACCAGCAGCTTAGGACCCTACGAGCAGTACTTC. The encoded protein is CATSSLGPYEQYF.

The V gene is TRBV19, the J gene TRBJ1-1, with TRBD1 as a possible D gene (5 bases). Germline V lookup: CDR1 LNHDA, CDR2 SQIVND (reference sequence). The CDR3 is made up of 14 amino acids. V lost 7 bases and J 8 bases, leaving 20 bases between the germline ends. The DNA of the CDR3 is TGTGCCAGTACGAACGATTTCACCCGGGACGAAGCTTTCTTT. Its translation is CASTNDFTRDEAFF.

The rearrangement links TRBV19 to TRBJ2-7; D unresolved. V lost 0 bases, J lost 4 bases, and 4 bases lay in between. Germline V lookup: CDR1 LNHDA, CDR2 SQIVND (reference sequence). The CDR3 extends over 12 amino acids. CDR3 bases: TGTGCCAGTAGTATAGATGGATACGAGCAGTACTTC. Protein sequence: CASSIDGYEQYF. Full variable domain (outside the CDR3, taken from reference TRBV19 and TRBJ2-7): DGGITQSPKYLFRKEGQNVTLSCEQNLNHDAMYWYRQDPGQGLRLIYYSQIVNDFQKGDIAEGYSVSREKKESFPLTVTSAQKNPTAFYLCASSIDGYEQYFGPGTRLTVT.

This clonotype has at least ten counts. CDR3 DNA: TGTGCCACCAGTGAACCTGGGCGGACAGATACGCAGTATTTT. Its protein is CATSEPGRTDTQYF. V usage is TRBV24-1 and J usage is TRBJ2-3, with no clear D. Germline assignment: CDR1 KGHDR and CDR2 SFDVKD. Trimming removed 4 bases at V and 3 bases at J, with 10 bases between. The CDR3 length is 14 residues.

This clonotype was picked up many times. The chain couples TRBV6-1 to TRBJ1-3, with 10 positions matching TRBD1. Trimming cost V 6 bases and J 2 bases; bases outside gene matches: 7. The CDR3 has 16 amino acids. Germline assignment: CDR1 MNHNS and CDR2 SASEGT. CDR3 in amino acids: CASRDDRGPTGNTIYF. CDR3 coding DNA: TGTGCCAGCAGAGATGACAGGGGGCCAACTGGAAACACCATATATTTT.

V is TRBV4-1 and J is TRBJ1-1; the D is unclear. This CDR3 region has 14 residues. V was pared by 2 bases and J by 3 bases, with 10 bases between. The V gene's germline CDR1 is MGHRA and CDR2 YSYEKL. The CDR3: CASSQRTVDTEAFF. The DNA of the CDR3 is TGCGCCAGCAGCCAACGCACAGTGGACACTGAAGCTTTCTTT.

This clonotype has a count of ten or more. This chain uses TRBV11-2 with TRBJ2-7, with TRBD1 matching over 8 bases. The CDR3 covers 13 residues. Germline V gene data show CDR1 as SGHAT and CDR2 as FQNNGV. V lost 8 bases to trimming and J lost 3 bases; unmatched junction nucleotides: 6. The CDR3 region is CASGQGLIYEQYF. CDR3 sequence (DNA): TGTGCCAGCGGACAGGGACTTATCTACGAGCAGTACTTC.